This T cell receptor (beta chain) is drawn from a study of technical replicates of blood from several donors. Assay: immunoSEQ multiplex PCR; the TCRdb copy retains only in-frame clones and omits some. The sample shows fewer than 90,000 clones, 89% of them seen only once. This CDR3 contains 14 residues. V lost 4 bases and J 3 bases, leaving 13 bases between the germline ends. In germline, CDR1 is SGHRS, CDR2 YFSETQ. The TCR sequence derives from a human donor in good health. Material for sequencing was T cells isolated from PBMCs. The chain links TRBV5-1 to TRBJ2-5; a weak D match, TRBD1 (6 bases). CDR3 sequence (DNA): TGCGCCAGCAGCATAAACAGGGTTGAAGAGACCCAGTACTTC. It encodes CASSINRVEETQYF.